This T cell receptor (beta chain) was sequenced during a study of T cells in Graves' hyperthyroidism and ophthalmopathy. Patients aged 18 to 65 with hyperthyroidism were newly diagnosed, with duration under 2 months. Clinical symptoms, serum thyroxine and TRAb, thyroid ultrasound and orbital computed tomography were used for the diagnoses. RNA transcripts yielded amplified TCR beta CDR3 regions. The HTBI primer set drove a first-round RT-PCR of the TCR CDR3. TCRdb processed the multiplex PCR reads anew with MiXCR; each CDR3 protein has one entry. Among 750,000 to 950,000 distinct CDR3 sequences listed, 35% to 45% were seen once. With regard to this clonotype: No antigen is known for it.

Findings of the study overall: The majority of expanded thyroid clonotypes above 0.001 also appeared in blood.

The trim removed 4 bases at V and 3 bases at J, leaving 7 bases unmatched. Looked up from germline, CDR1 is SGHVS and CDR2 is FQNEAQ. This CDR3 spans 16 amino acids. The TCR originated in a man aged 18 to 35 with Graves' hyperthyroidism. The sample was blood. The J gene is TRBJ1-3, the V gene TRBV7-8, with 9 bases fitting TRBD1. The CDR3 spells CASSSLQGAGGNTIYF. The DNA of the CDR3 is TGTGCCAGCAGCTCACTACAGGGGGCCGGTGGAAACACCATATATTTT.